This T cell receptor beta chain was recovered during a study of control samples from healthy donors and cancer patients. Generated by immunoSEQ multiplex PCR, the TCRdb table keeps only in-frame clones and is missing some. The table lists around 90,000 clones, approximately 81% of them singletons, with 2% to 2.5% in the top ten. V was clipped by 2 bases and J by 1 base; unmatched bases: 3. CDR3 length: 15 amino acids. CDR1 ENHRY and CDR2 SYGVKD come from the germline V gene. The specimen sequenced was blood. The V call is TRBV10-3, the J call TRBJ1-1; 8 nucleotides line up with TRBD1. The receptor's source is a woman between 35 and 50 years old in good health. The DNA for the CDR3 is TGTGCCATCAGTGAGGCCGGACAGGGGAACACTGAAGCTTTCTTT. Amino acids: CAISEAGQGNTEAFF.